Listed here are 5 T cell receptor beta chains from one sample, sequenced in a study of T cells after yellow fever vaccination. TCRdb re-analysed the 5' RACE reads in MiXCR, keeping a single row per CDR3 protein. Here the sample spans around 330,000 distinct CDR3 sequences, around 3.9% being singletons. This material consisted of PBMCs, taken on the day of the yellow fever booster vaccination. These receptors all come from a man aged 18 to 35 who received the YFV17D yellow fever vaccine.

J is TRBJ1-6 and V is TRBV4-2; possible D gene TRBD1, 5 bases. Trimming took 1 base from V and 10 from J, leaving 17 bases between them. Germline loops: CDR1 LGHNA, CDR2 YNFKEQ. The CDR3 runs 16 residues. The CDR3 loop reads CASSQGGEWARSPLHF. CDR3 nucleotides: TGTGCCAGCAGCCAAGGAGGGGAGTGGGCACGATCACCCCTCCACTTT.

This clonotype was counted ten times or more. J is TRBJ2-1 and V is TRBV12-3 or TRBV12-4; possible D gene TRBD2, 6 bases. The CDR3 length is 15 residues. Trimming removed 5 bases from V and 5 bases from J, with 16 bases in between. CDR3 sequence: CASSTGLSGHNEQFF. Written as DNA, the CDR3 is TGTGCCAGCAGTACAGGCCTTAGCGGACACAATGAGCAGTTCTTC.

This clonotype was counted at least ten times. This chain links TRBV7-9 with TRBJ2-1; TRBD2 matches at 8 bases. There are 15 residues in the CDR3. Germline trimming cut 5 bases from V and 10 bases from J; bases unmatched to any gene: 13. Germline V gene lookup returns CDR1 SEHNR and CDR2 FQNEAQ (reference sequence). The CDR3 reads CASSDGGAPSPEQFF. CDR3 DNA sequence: TGTGCCAGCAGCGACGGGGGGGCCCCATCACCCGAGCAGTTCTTC.

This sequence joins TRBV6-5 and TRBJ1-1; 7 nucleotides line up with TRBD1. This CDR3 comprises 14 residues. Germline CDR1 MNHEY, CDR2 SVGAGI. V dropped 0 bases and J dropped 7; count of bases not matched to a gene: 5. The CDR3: CASSYSGPGGEAFF. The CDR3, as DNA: TGTGCCAGCAGTTACTCAGGGCCAGGGGGTGAAGCTTTCTTT.

CDR3 loop: CASSLGGGSTTDTQYF. In DNA form, the CDR3 reads TGCGCCAGCAGCCTGGGGGGGGGGAGCACCACAGATACGCAGTATTTT. The chain carries TRBV4-3 and TRBJ2-3, with TRBD2 matching over 7 bases. Looked up from germline, CDR1 is LGHNA and CDR2 is YSLEER. Unmatched junction bases numbered 9, after V lost 4 bases and J lost 2 bases. This CDR3 comprises 16 residues.